These 4 T cell receptor beta chains share one sample of origin, sequenced in a study of T cells in Graves' hyperthyroidism and ophthalmopathy. There were TCR beta CDR3 regions amplified from RNA transcripts. HTBI primers were the set used in a first-round RT-PCR of the TCR CDR3. TCRdb called the multiplex PCR reads again in MiXCR, with one record for every CDR3 protein. The table records approximately 570,000 distinct CDR3 sequences, 20% of them present only once. Material for sequencing was blood. The origin of the receptors is a man aged 35 to 55 with Graves' ophthalmopathy.

This clonotype was observed at least ten times. This chain joins TRBV11-2 and TRBJ2-1, with TRBD1 matching over 8 bases. Germline CDR1 reads SGHAT; CDR2 reads FQNNGV. After removal of 3 bases from V and 5 bases from J, the junction contained 15 bases not matched to a gene. This CDR3 has 18 residues. CDR3 region: CASSFRGTGTGRNNEQFF. In DNA, the CDR3 is TGTGCCAGCAGCTTTCGAGGCACCGGGACAGGAAGGAACAATGAGCAGTTCTTC.

This clonotype came up many times. The gene calls are TRBV6-1 and TRBJ2-2, with D unclear. Germline loops: CDR1 MNHNS, CDR2 SASEGT. This CDR3 spans 12 amino acids. V gave up 1 base and J gave up 7 bases, with 4 bases separating them. The CDR3, as DNA: TGTGCCAGCAGTGAAGTCGGCGGGGAGCTGTTTTTT. Protein product: CASSEVGGELFF.

The V gene is TRBV10-3, the J gene TRBJ1-2, with D possibly being TRBD1 (6 bases). The CDR3 contains 14 residues. V shed 6 bases and J shed 2 bases, with 13 bases lying between them. CDR1 and CDR2 (germline): ENHRY, SYGVKD. The DNA of the CDR3 is TGTGCCATCAGCAAGGGGGTCCCCAACTATGGCTACACCTTC. Translating gives CAISKGVPNYGYTF.

This clonotype came up a few times. A much bigger clone sits one base away, suggesting this may be a read error. The V call is TRBV3-1, the J call TRBJ2-1; tentatively, D is TRBD1 or TRBD2 (5 bases each). CDR1 is LGHDT and CDR2 is YNNKEL in the germline V gene (reference sequence). This CDR3 is built from 15 residues. The CDR3 reads CASSWDLGPYNEQLF. In DNA form, the CDR3 reads TGTGCCAGCAGCTGGGACCTAGGGCCGTACAATGAGCAGCTCTTC.